The next 2 T cell receptor beta chains were all read from a single sample in a study of shared clonotypes between healthy human individuals. TCRdb's table, derived via immunoSEQ multiplex PCR, lists solely in-frame clones and lacks some. Seen here are some 1,100,000 clones, approximately 80% observed once, and the top ten hold 0.5% to 0.6%. The sample was memory CD4+ T cells from PBMCs. Sample subset: CD45RA-negative fraction. These receptors originate from a man between 18 and 29 years old in good health. Some clones in this sample may be carry-over from other donors' samples.

The chain carries TRBV10-3 and TRBJ2-5; a weak D match, TRBD2 (7 bases). CDR1 is ENHRY, CDR2 SYGVKD, per germline. Between the trimmed V and J ends, which lost 0 bases and 5 bases, there was a span of 13 bases. The CDR3 totals 15 residues. The chain's CDR3 is CAISESGGRRETQYF. In nucleotides, the CDR3 is TGTGCCATCAGTGAGTCGGGGGGGCGCCGGGAGACCCAGTACTTC.

The rearrangement uses TRBV18 and TRBJ1-2; no reliable D call. V shed 2 bases and J shed 5 bases, with 12 bases lying between them. Germline V CDR1 and CDR2: KGHSH, LQKENI. This CDR3 comprises 14 residues. CDR3 DNA sequence: TGTGCCAGCTCACCATTGGACGGAATATATGGCTACACCTTC. It is translated as CASSPLDGIYGYTF.